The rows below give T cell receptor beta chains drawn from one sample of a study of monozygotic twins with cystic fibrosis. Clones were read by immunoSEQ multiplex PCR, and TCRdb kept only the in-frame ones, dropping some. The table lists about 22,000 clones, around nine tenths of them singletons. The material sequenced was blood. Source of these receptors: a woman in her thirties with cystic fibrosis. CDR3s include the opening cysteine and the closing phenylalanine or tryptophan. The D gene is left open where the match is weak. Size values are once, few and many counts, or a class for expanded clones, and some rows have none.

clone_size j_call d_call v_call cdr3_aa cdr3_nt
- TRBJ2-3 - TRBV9 CASSVGYPSSQYF TGTGCCAGCAGCGTAGGTTATCCCTCATCGCAGTATTTT
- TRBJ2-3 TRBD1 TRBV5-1 CASSFLGDRVTDTQYF TGCGCCAGCAGCTTCCTCGGGGACAGGGTGACAGATACGCAGTATTTT
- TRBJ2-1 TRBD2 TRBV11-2 CASSQTRLAGGLGEQFF TGTGCCAGCAGCCAGACAAGGCTAGCGGGGGGGTTAGGTGAGCAGTTCTTC
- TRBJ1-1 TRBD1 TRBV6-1 CASSWTGELNTEAFF TGTGCCAGCAGCTGGACAGGGGAATTGAACACTGAAGCTTTCTTT
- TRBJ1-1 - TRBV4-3 CASSQTTGLSTEAFF TGCGCCAGCAGCCAAACAACAGGGTTGAGCACTGAAGCTTTCTTT
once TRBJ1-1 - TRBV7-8 CASSFGSWGLRGEAFF TGTGCCAGCAGCTTCGGCTCATGGGGCCTCCGTGGCGAAGCTTTCTTT
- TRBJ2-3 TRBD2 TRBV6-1 CASSETAGGRDTQYF TGTGCCAGCAGTGAAACAGCGGGGGGGCGAGATACGCAGTATTTT
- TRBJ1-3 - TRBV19 CASSWARRISGNTIYF TGTGCCAGTAGTTGGGCCAGGAGAATCTCTGGAAACACCATATATTTT
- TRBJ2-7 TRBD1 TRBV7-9 CASSPVGQGDYEQYF TGTGCCAGCAGCCCGGTCGGGCAGGGGGACTACGAGCAGTACTTC
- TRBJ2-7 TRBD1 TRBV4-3 CASSLTGTGSYEQYF TGCGCCAGCAGCCTTACCGGGACAGGGTCTTACGAGCAGTACTTC
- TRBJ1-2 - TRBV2 CASSDGGYGYTF TGTGCCAGCAGTGACGGGGGCTATGGCTACACCTTC
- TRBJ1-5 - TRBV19 CASSWTEDSNQPQHF TGTGCCAGTAGTTGGACGGAAGATAGCAATCAGCCCCAGCATTTT
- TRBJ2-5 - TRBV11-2 CASSLPPRPSETQYF TGTGCCAGCAGCTTACCGCCCAGACCCAGCGAGACCCAGTACTTC
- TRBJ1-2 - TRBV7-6 CASSLDTAYGYTF TGTGCCAGCAGCTTAGACACGGCCTATGGCTACACCTTC
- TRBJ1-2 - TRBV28 CAGTGGGGPVIGGYTF TGTGCCGGCACCGGGGGGGGAGGGCCGGTAATCGGTGGCTACACCTTC
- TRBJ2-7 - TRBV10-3 CATSVAYEQYF TGTGCCACGTCCGTTGCCTACGAGCAGTACTTC
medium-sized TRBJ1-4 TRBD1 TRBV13 CASSTRTGRLFF TGTGCCAGCAGCACTCGGACAGGGAGGCTGTTTTTT
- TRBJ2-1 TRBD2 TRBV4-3 CASSQGLAGHNEQFF TGCGCCAGCAGCCAAGGACTAGCGGGTCACAATGAGCAGTTCTTC
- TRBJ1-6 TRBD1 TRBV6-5 CASRAGGNSPLHF TGTGCCAGCAGGGCAGGGGGGAATTCACCCCTCCACTTT
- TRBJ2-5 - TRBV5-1 CASSLPGYDQETQYF TGCGCCAGCAGCTTGCCGGGATATGACCAAGAGACCCAGTACTTC
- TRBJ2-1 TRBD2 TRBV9 CASSVGGLAGASYNEQFF TGTGCCAGCAGCGTAGGAGGTCTAGCGGGGGCCTCCTACAATGAGCAGTTCTTC
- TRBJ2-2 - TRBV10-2 CASSESVGELFF TGCGCCAGCAGTGAGTCGGTCGGGGAGCTGTTTTTT
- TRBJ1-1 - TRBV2 CASMWEGMNTEAFF TGTGCCAGCATGTGGGAGGGAATGAACACTGAAGCTTTCTTT
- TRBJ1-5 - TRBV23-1 CASSLGSKHF TGCGCCAGCAGTCTAGGGAGTAAGCATTTT
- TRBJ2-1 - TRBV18 CASSPTGGSYNEQFF TGTGCCAGCTCACCGACGGGCGGGTCCTACAATGAGCAGTTCTTC
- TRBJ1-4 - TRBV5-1 CASSLGGYEKLFF TGCGCCAGCAGCTTAGGGGGATATGAAAAACTGTTTTTT
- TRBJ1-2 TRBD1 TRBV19 CASMQRDRGLAANYGYTF TGTGCCAGTATGCAGAGGGACAGGGGACTCGCAGCCAACTATGGCTACACCTTC
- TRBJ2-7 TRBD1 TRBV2 CASSEWGTGAYEQYF TGTGCCAGCAGTGAATGGGGGACAGGTGCCTACGAGCAGTACTTC
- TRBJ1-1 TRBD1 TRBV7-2 CASSDRQGVNTEAFF TGTGCCAGCAGCGATAGACAGGGGGTGAACACTGAAGCTTTCTTT
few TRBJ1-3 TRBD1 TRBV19 CASSVSGTAGNTIYF TGTGCCAGTAGTGTTTCCGGGACAGCAGGAAACACCATATATTTT
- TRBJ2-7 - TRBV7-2 CASSSRGTLYEQYF TGTGCCAGCAGCTCCAGGGGTACCCTGTACGAGCAGTACTTC
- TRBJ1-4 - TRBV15 CATSKGHGSNEKLFF TGTGCCACCAGCAAAGGACACGGATCAAATGAAAAACTGTTTTTT
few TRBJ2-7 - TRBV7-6 CASSPSRLVAYEQYF TGTGCCAGCAGCCCAAGCAGACTCGTCGCCTACGAGCAGTACTTC
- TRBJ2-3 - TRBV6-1 CASSDRALRGDTQYF TGTGCCAGCAGTGACCGGGCCCTAAGGGGAGATACGCAGTATTTT
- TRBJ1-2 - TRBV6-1 CASSFQGFGYTF TGTGCCAGCAGTTTCCAGGGGTTTGGCTACACCTTC
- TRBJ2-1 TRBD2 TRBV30 CAWSPLYAGGYNEQFF TGTGCCTGGAGTCCATTATATGCGGGGGGCTACAATGAGCAGTTCTTC
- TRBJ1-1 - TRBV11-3 CASSSKQTQDSLHMNTEAFF TGTGCCAGCAGCTCCAAACAAACCCAGGACAGCCTCCATATGAACACTGAAGCTTTCTTT
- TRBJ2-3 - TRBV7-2 CASSPRGAPPDTQYF TGTGCCAGCAGCCCACGGGGGGCCCCCCCAGATACGCAGTATTTT
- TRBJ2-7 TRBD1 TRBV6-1 CASSRQGASYEQYF TGTGCCAGCAGTCGGCAGGGGGCCTCCTACGAGCAGTACTTC
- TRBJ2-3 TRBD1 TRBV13 CASSLLGQGVDTQYF TGTGCCAGCAGCTTACTTGGACAGGGGGTCGATACGCAGTATTTT
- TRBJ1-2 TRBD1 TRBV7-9 CASSSPDRAGYGYTF TGTGCCAGCAGCTCACCGGACAGGGCGGGGTATGGCTACACCTTC
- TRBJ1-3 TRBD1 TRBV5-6 CASSLLGTGAGNTIYF TGTGCCAGCAGCCTCCTCGGGACAGGGGCTGGAAACACCATATATTTT
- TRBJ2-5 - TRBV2 CASSPLGLTQETQYF TGTGCCAGCAGCCCTTTGGGATTGACACAAGAGACCCAGTACTTC
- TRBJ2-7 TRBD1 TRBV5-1 CASSFGTGVREQYF TGCGCCAGCAGCTTTGGGACAGGGGTCCGCGAGCAGTACTTC
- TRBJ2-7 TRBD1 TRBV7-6 CASSLAGQGAEQYF TGTGCCAGCAGCTTAGCGGGACAGGGTGCCGAGCAGTACTTC
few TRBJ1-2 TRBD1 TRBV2 CASRGTGFGYTF TGTGCCAGTCGGGGGACAGGCTTTGGCTACACCTTC
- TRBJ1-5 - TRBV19 CATLGGINQPQHF TGTGCCACACTCGGGGGAATCAATCAGCCCCAGCATTTT
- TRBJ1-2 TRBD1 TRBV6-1 CASSSTDRASGYTF TGTGCCAGCAGTTCCACGGACAGGGCGTCTGGCTACACCTTC
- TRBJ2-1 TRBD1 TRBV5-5 CASSFKGAGEQFF TGTGCCAGCAGCTTCAAGGGGGCAGGTGAGCAGTTCTTC
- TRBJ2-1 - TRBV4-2 CASSQTQGRSYNEQFF TGTGCCAGCAGCCAAACTCAGGGGCGCTCCTACAATGAGCAGTTCTTC
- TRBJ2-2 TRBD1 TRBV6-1 CASGQGAGDTGELFF TGTGCCAGCGGGCAGGGGGCCGGCGACACCGGGGAGCTGTTTTTT